This T cell receptor (beta chain) is from a study of OX40 agonist ivuxolimab in advanced cancers. Generated by immunoSEQ multiplex PCR, the TCRdb table keeps only in-frame clones and is missing some. The sample has approximately 86,000 clones, 92% seen once. Trimming cost V 8 bases and J 0 bases; bases outside gene matches: 11. CDR3 length: 16 amino acids. Germline V gives CDR1 SGHVS, CDR2 FNYEAQ. The V and J genes are TRBV7-6 and TRBJ2-3, with TRBD2 identical over 7 bases. The clonotype comes from an adult with an advanced solid tumor such as melanoma, head and neck, liver or kidney cancer. The specimen was CD4+ or CD8+ T cells sorted from blood, collected in a trial of the OX40 agonist ivuxolimab. In DNA form, the CDR3 reads TGTGCCAGCCGGGGATCCCTAGCGGATAGCACAGATACGCAGTATTTT. Its translation is CASRGSLADSTDTQYF.